This T cell receptor (beta chain) derives from a study of cytomegalovirus exposure and HLA in healthy donors. The CDR3 covers 14 residues. V lost 7 bases to trimming and J lost 7 bases; unmatched junction nucleotides: 7. Per the germline V gene, CDR1 is SGHTA and CDR2 is FQGNSA. PCR primers comprised 60 Vbeta and 13 Jbeta primers. Clones were sequenced by immunoSEQ multiplex PCR, and TCRdb holds only the in-frame ones, with some missing. This table holds 90,000 or so clones, about 80% found once. This clone was seen a few times. This TCR was recovered from a man aged 45-65 years in good health and CMV-seropositive. The chain links TRBV7-2 to TRBJ2-7; TRBD2 matches 13 bases. The sample was PBMCs. CDR3 sequence reads: CASTGTSGMGEQYF. CDR3 in DNA: TGTGCCAGCACCGGGACTAGCGGGATGGGGGAGCAGTACTTC.